The T cell receptor (beta chain) under discussion was sequenced for a study of T cell responses to AZD1222 COVID-19 vaccine. The method was immunoSEQ multiplex PCR; TCRdb's version includes in-frame clones alone and lacks a portion of them. The data show 120,000 or so clones, roughly nine tenths seen once. Sequencing was performed on peripheral blood, taken on day 0 of AZD1222 vaccination. This TCR was recovered from an adult in good health.

Here the CDR3 reads CASSSSRIFRTGELFF. CDR3 DNA sequence: TGTGCCAGCAGCTCCTCCAGGATCTTTCGGACCGGGGAGCTGTTTTTT. The rearrangement links TRBV7-2 to TRBJ2-2; D is undetermined. Germline lookup yields CDR1 SGHTA and CDR2 FQGNSA. Trimming cost V 4 bases and J 5 bases, with 17 bases left between them. This CDR3 has 16 amino acids.